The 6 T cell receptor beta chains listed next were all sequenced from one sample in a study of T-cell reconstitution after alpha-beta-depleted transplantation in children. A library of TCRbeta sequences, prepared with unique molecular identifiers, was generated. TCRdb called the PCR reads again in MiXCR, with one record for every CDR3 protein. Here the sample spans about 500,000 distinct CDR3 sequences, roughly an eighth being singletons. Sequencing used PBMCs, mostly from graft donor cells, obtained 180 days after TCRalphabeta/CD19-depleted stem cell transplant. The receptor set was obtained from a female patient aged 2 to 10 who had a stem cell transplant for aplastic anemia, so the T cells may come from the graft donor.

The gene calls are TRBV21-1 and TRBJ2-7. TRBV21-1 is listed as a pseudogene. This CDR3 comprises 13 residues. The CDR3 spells CASSKGRAYEQYV. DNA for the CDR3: TGTGCCAGCAGCAAAGGGAGGGCCTACGAGCAGTACGTC.

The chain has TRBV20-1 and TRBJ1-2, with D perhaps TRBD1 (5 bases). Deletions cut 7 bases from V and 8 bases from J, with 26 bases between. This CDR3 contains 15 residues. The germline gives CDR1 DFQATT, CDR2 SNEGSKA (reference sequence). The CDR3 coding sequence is TGCAGTGGGGCACTAGGTTCGGGCAGGGCCGCGGGCTACACCTTC. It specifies CSGALGSGRAAGYTF.

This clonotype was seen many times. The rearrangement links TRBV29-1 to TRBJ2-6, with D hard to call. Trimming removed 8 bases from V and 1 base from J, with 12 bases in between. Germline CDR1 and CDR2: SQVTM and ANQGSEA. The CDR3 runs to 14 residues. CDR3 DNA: TGCAGCTTCTTCAACGGGTCTGGGGCCAACGTCCTGACTTTC. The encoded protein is CSFFNGSGANVLTF. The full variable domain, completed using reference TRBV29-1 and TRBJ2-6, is SAVISQKPSRDICQRGTSLTIQCQVDSQVTMMFWYRQQPGQSLTLIATANQGSEATYESGFVIDKFPISRPNLTFSTLTVSNMSPEDSSIYLCSFFNGSGANVLTFGAGSRLTVL.

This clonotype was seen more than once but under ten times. Here the CDR3 reads CASSVGDLPQFF. The CDR3 DNA reads TGTGCCAGCAGCGTCGGGGACTTACCACAGTTCTTC. The chain carries TRBV9 and TRBJ2-1, with TRBD2 as a possible D gene (6 bases). The CDR3 is 12 amino acids. CDR1 and CDR2 (germline): SGDLS, YYNGEE. V was pared by 2 bases and J by 13 bases, with 13 bases between.

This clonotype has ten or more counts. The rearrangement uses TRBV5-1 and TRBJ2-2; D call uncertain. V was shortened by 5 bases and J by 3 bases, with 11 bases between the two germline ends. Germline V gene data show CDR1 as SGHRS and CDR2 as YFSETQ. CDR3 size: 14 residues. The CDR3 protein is CASRGSTDTGELFF. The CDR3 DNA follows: TGCGCCAGCAGGGGGTCAACGGACACCGGGGAGCTGTTTTTT.

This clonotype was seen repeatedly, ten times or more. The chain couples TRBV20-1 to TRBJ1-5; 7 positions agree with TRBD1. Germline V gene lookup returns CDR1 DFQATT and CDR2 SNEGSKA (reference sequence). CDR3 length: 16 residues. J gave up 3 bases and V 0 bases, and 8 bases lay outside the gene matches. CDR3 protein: CSARDSWTGDNQPQHF. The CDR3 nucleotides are TGCAGTGCTAGAGATTCCTGGACAGGCGACAATCAGCCCCAGCATTTT.